This TCR beta chain was observed in a study of tumor-infiltrating lymphocytes in primary liver carcinoma. Study-level information: Productive TCRbeta read counts per sample ran from roughly 3.4 to 7.5 million and were similar across tissue types.

This clonotype was seen only once. One end of the junction fails to match germline, which may point to a read error. The tissue used was unsorted bulk material of roughly 17-32 mg. RNA and DNA were co-extracted from it with the AllPrep DNA/RNA mini kit. Starting material of roughly 0.45 ug total RNA yielded TCR beta cDNA via a constant-region primer. Libraries for TCR beta were built through three nested multiplex PCR rounds, which together made up a slightly modified ARM-PCR procedure. The study ran its first two PCR rounds for roughly 9 cycles each, using TRBV1-TRBV30 forward primers and a C-beta reverse primer. One entry per CDR3 protein results from TCRdb running MiXCR on the multiplex PCR reads. Counted here are 45,000 or so distinct CDR3 sequences, 73% occurring once; the ten biggest clones make up 15% to 20%. Germline V gene sequence: CDR1 SGHNT, CDR2 YYREEE (reference sequence). The CDR3 totals 16 residues.

The sequencing input was liver tumor tissue from sampling region 2. The subset was: tumor region T2, inferior pole. The TCR was taken from a man aged 35 to 55 with primary liver carcinoma and hepatitis B virus infection. The V gene is TRBV5-4, the J gene TRBJ2-7, with TRBD2 identical over 8 bases. DNA for the CDR3: TGTACCAGCAGCTTTGGTCGGGAGGGCTCTCAGGACGAGCAGTACTTC. This gives the protein CTSSFGREGSQDEQYF. Together with reference TRBV5-4 and TRBJ2-7, the CDR3 gives the full variable domain: ETGVTQSPTHLIKTRGQQVTLRCSSQSGHNTVSWYQQALGQGPQFIFQYYREEENGRGNFPPRFSGLQFPNYSSELNVNALELDDSALYLCTSSFGREGSQDEQYFGPGTRLTVT.